This T cell receptor (beta chain) was documented in a study of PD-L1 blockade in urothelial cancer. Study-wide background: As for prior chemotherapy regimens, patients had received 0 to 3.

Sequencing was performed with immunoSEQ multiplex PCR; in TCRdb, only in-frame clones are kept and a portion is missing. The sample has over 15,000 clones, approximately 90% seen once. Per the germline V gene, CDR1 is LNHDA and CDR2 is SQIVND (reference sequence). The CDR3 consists of 16 residues. V shed 5 bases and J 8 bases; nucleotides not matched to a gene: 16. Patients had locally advanced or metastatic urothelial carcinoma. The input for sequencing was PBMCs, taken around atezolizumab (anti-PD-L1) treatment. The TCR sequence derives from a man in his fifties with urothelial cancer. The chain uses TRBV19 and TRBJ1-2; 8 nucleotides line up with TRBD1. CDR3 coding DNA: TGTGCCAGTAGTCCCTCCCGCTTACAGGGGGGAGAGGGCTACACCTTC. Protein product: CASSPSRLQGGEGYTF.